The T cell receptor beta chain described here comes from a study of shared clonotypes between healthy human individuals. Study information: CD4 naive cells filled three plates per donor, CD4 memory three, CD8 naive two and CD8 memory one.

Only in-frame clones appear in the TCRdb table, and some are missing; sequencing was by immunoSEQ multiplex PCR. The sample lists hundreds of thousands of clones, about 98% occurring once. The naive CD8 subset, CD45RO-negative cells positively selected for CCR7, excluded terminally differentiated effector memory CD45RA+ cells. Donors comprised healthy HIV-negative adults lacking recent acute infections or vaccinations. Concerning this clone itself: Its cognate antigen is unknown.

V was shortened by 6 bases and J by 6 bases, with 12 bases between the two germline ends. The CDR3 is made up of 12 amino acids. Per germline, CDR1 SQVTM and CDR2 ANQGSEA. Study-level findings and limits: Non-shared clonotypes displayed generation probabilities falling below those of clonotypes present in all four donors.

This chain joins TRBV29-1 and TRBJ2-1; D is ambiguous. The receptor comes from a man between 25 and 39 years old in good health. Sequencing used naive CD8+ T cells sorted from blood. The CDR3 nucleotides are TGCAGCGTGTTCAACATCAGCAATGAGCAGTTCTTC. It specifies CSVFNISNEQFF.